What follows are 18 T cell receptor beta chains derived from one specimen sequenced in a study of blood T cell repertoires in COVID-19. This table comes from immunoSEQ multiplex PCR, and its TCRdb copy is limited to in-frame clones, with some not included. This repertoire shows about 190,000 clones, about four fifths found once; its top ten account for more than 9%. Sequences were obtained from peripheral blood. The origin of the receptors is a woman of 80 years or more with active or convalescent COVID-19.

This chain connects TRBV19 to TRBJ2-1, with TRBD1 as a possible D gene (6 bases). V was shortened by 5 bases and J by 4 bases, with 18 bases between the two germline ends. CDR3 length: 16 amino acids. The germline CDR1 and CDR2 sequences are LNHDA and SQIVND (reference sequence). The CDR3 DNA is TGTGCCAGTAGTGGCCTTGGAGCTAGGGGGTACAATGAGCAGTTCTTC. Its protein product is CASSGLGARGYNEQFF.

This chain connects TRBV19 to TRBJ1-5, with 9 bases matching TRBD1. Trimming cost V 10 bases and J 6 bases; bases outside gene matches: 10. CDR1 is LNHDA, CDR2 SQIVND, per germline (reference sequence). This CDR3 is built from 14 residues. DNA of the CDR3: TGTGCCACTTCCCCCGGGACAGGGTTTCAGCCCCAGCATTTT. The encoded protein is CATSPGTGFQPQHF.

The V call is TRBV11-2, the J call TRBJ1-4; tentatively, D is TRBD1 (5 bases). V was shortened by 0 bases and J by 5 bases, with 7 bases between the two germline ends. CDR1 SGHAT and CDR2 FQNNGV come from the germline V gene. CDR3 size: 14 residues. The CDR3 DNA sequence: TGTGCCAGCAGCTTAGAGTGGACAAATGAAAAACTGTTTTTT. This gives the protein CASSLEWTNEKLFF. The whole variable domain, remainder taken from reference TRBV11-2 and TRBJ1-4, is EAGVAQSPRYKIIEKRQSVAFWCNPISGHATLYWYQQILGQGPKLLIQFQNNGVVDDSQLPKDRFSAERLKGVDSTLKIQPAKLEDSAVYLCASSLEWTNEKLFFGSGTQLSVL.

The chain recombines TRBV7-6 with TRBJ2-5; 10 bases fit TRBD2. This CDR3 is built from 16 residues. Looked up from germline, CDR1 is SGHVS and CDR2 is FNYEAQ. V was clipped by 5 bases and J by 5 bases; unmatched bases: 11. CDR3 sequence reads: CASSLRGLARGETQYF. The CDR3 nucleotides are TGTGCCAGCAGCCTCCGGGGACTAGCGAGGGGGGAGACCCAGTACTTC.

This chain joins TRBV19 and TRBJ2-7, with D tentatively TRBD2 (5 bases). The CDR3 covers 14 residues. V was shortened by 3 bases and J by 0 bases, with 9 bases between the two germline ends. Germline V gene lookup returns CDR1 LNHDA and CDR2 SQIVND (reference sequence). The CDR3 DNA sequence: TGTGCCAGTAGTATGCTAGCACTCTCCTACGAGCAGTACTTC. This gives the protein CASSMLALSYEQYF.

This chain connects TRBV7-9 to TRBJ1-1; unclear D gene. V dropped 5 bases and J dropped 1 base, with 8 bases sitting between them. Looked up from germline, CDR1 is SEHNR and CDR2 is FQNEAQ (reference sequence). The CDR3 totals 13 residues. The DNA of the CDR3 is TGTGCCAGCAGCGAACGACAGAACACTGAAGCTTTCTTT. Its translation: CASSERQNTEAFF. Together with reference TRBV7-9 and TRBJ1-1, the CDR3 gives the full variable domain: DTGVSQNPRHKITKRGQNVTFRCDPISEHNRLYWYRQTLGQGPEFLTYFQNEAQLEKSRLLSDRFSAERPKGSFSTLEIQRTEQGDSAMYLCASSERQNTEAFFGQGTRLTVV.

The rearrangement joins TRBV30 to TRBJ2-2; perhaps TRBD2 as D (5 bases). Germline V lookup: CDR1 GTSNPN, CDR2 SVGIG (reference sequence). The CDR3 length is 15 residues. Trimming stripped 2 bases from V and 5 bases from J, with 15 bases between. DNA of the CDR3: TGTGCCTGGAGTCGGAAGAGGGCCGGAACCGGGGAGCTGTTTTTT. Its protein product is CAWSRKRAGTGELFF.

DNA of the CDR3: TGTGCCAGCAGCCCGGGACTAGCGGGAGCCGAGCAGTACTTC. It specifies CASSPGLAGAEQYF. The chain links TRBV9 to TRBJ2-7, with TRBD2 identical over 14 bases. With V trimmed by 4 bases and J by 6 bases, 3 bases remained unmatched. The CDR3 sequence is 14 residues long. The germline V gene encodes CDR1 SGDLS and CDR2 YYNGEE.

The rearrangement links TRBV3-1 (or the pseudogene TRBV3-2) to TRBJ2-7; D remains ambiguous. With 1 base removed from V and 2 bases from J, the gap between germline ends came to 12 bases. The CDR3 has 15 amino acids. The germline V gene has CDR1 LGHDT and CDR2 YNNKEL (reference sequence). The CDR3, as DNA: TGTGCCAGCAGCCAAGGGATCGCGGCAACCTACGAGCAGTACTTC. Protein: CASSQGIAATYEQYF.

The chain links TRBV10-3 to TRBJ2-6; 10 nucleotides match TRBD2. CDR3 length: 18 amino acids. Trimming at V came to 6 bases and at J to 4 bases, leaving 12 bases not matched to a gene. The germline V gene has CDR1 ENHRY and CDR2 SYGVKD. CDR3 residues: CAIRQLAGAGPGANVLTF. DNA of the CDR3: TGTGCCATCAGGCAGCTAGCGGGAGCAGGACCGGGGGCCAACGTCCTGACTTTC.

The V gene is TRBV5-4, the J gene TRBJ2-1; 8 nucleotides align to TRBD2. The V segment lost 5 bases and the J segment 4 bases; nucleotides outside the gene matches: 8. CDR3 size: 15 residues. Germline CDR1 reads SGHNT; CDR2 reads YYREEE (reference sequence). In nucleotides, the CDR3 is TGTGCCAGCAGTATGGGGCTAGCGGGTTACAATGAGCAGTTCTTC. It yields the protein CASSMGLAGYNEQFF.

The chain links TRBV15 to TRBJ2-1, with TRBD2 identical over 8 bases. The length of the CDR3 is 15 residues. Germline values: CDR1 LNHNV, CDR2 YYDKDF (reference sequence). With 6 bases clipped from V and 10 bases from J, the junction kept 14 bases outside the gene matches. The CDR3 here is CATRTSANPLEEQFF. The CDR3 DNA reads TGTGCCACCAGGACTAGCGCTAACCCACTGGAAGAGCAGTTCTTC.

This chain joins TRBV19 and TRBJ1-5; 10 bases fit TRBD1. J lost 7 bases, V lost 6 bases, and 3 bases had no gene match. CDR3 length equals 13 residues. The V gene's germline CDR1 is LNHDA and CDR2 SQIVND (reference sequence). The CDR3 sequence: CASSGTGAQPQHF. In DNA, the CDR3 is TGTGCCAGTAGCGGGACAGGGGCCCAGCCCCAGCATTTT.

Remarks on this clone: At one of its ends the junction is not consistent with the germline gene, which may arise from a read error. This CDR3 is CACLRGNFGYTF. CDR3 nucleotide sequence: TGTGCCTGTCTGCGGGGGAACTTTGGCTACACCTTC. The rearrangement uses TRBV30 and TRBJ1-2; the D gene is possibly TRBD1 (5 bases). Germline V gene sequence: CDR1 GTSNPN, CDR2 SVGIG (reference sequence). The CDR3 extends over 12 amino acids.

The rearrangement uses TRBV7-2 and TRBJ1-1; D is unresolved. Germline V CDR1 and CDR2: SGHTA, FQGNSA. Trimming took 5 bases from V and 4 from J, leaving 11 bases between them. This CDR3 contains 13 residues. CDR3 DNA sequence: TGTGCCAGCAGCCCCCCCTGGAGCACTGAAGCTTTCTTT. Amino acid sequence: CASSPPWSTEAFF. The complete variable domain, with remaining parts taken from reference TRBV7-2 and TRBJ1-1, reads GAGVSQSPSNKVTEKGKDVELRCDPISGHTALYWYRQSLGQGLEFLIYFQGNSAPDKSGLPSDRFSAERTGGSVSTLTIQRTQQEDSAVYLCASSPPWSTEAFFGQGTRLTVV.

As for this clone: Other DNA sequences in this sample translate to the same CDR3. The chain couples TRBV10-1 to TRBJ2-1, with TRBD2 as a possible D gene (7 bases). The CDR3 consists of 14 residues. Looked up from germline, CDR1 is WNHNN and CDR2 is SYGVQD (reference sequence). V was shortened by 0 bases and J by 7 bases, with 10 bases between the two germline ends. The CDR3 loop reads CASSESGGGNEQFF. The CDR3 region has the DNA TGCGCCAGCAGTGAGTCAGGGGGGGGGAATGAGCAGTTCTTC.

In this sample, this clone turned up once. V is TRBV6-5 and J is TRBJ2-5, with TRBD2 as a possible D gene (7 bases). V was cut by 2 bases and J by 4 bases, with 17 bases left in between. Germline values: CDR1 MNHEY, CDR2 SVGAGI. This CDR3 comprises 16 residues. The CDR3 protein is CASSYRSGGGGETQYF. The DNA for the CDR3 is TGTGCCAGCAGTTACAGGTCCGGGGGCGGGGGAGAGACCCAGTACTTC.

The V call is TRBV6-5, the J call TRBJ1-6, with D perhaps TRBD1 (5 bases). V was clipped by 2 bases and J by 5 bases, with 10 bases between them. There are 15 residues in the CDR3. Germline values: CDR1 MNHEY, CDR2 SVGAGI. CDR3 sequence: CASSYRGVDNSPLHF. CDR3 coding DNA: TGTGCCAGCAGTTACCGGGGGGTAGATAATTCACCCCTCCACTTT.